A selection of T cell receptor beta chains follows, all from one sample in a study of control samples from healthy donors and cancer patients. Measured with immunoSEQ multiplex PCR; TCRdb has only the in-frame clones, and not every one. Of under 200,000 clones in the sample, about 95% were seen once. The specimen was PBMCs. The receptor set was obtained from a man in his fifties or sixties with colorectal cancer. CDR3s include the opening cysteine and the closing phenylalanine or tryptophan. The order of the fields is J gene, D gene, clone size, V gene, CDR3 DNA, CDR3 protein. The D gene is left open where the match is weak. Clone size is given for some rows only: seen once, a few or many times, or a class if the clone is expanded.

>TRBJ1-4|.|.|TRBV19
TGTGCCAGTAGCAGCGGACAGCCCCGCAAAAAACTGTTTTTT
CASSSGQPRKKLFF
>TRBJ2-7|TRBD1|.|TRBV10-3
TGTGCCATCAGGGACGGGACAGGGACACCCTACGAGCAGTACTTC
CAIRDGTGTPYEQYF
>TRBJ1-3|TRBD1|.|TRBV19
TGTGCCACCTCGGACAGGGGGCTTGGAAACACCATATATTTT
CATSDRGLGNTIYF
>TRBJ1-4|.|.|TRBV30
TGTGCCTGCACGAAAGGCGGGAGCAATGAAAAACTGTTTTTT
CACTKGGSNEKLFF
>TRBJ2-5|TRBD2|once|TRBV6-2/TRBV6-3
TGTGCCAGCAGTCTAGCGGGGGGCCGAAGGACCCAGTACTTC
CASSLAGGRRTQYF
>TRBJ1-1|TRBD1|.|TRBV7-2
TGTGCCAGCGGACGGGACAGGGGATACACTGAAGCTTTCTTT
CASGRDRGYTEAFF
>TRBJ2-7|.|.|TRBV6-2/TRBV6-3
TGTGCCAGCAGTTTCCGACAGACCCTCTCCTACGAGCAGTACTTC
CASSFRQTLSYEQYF
>TRBJ1-1|TRBD1|.|TRBV11-1
TGTGCCAGCAGCCCAAGGGCGGACAGGGAGGCTTTCTTT
CASSPRADREAFF
>TRBJ2-4|.|once|TRBV19
TGTGCCAGTAAGGATCCAGGGATAGCCAAAAACATTCAGTACTTC
CASKDPGIAKNIQYF
>TRBJ1-1|TRBD1|.|TRBV7-2
TGTGCCAGCAGCTCGTACAGGGGAGGGACTGAAGCTTTCTTT
CASSSYRGGTEAFF
>TRBJ2-3|TRBD1|.|TRBV2
TGTGCCAGCAGTGCCGACAGGGGGCAGGGAGATACGCAGTATTTT
CASSADRGQGDTQYF
>TRBJ1-1|TRBD1|.|TRBV6-1
TGTGCCAGCAGTGAGACAGGGCGGCTCGCTGAAGCTTTCTTT
CASSETGRLAEAFF
>TRBJ1-5|.|.|TRBV5-1
TGCGCCAGCAGCAAGGACACCTCCAATCAGCCCCAGCATTTT
CASSKDTSNQPQHF
>TRBJ2-7|.|few|TRBV7-9
TGTGCCAGCAGCTTAGGGGCCCCCGACATTTACGAGCAGTACTTC
CASSLGAPDIYEQYF
>TRBJ2-5|.|.|TRBV4-3
TGCGCCAGCAGCCAAGACAGGGAGGGGGTAGAGACCCAGTACTTC
CASSQDREGVETQYF
>TRBJ2-7|TRBD1|.|TRBV19
TGTGCCAGTAGTCCGGACAGGGACTTCTACGAGCAGTACTTC
CASSPDRDFYEQYF
>TRBJ1-6|.|.|TRBV4-1
TGCGCCAGCAGCCAAGAGTCACGTTCGGGGAATTCACCCCTCCACTTT
CASSQESRSGNSPLHF
>TRBJ1-1|.|.|TRBV9
TGTGCCAGCAGCGTAGAAGGGCTGAACACTGAAGCTTTCTTT
CASSVEGLNTEAFF
>TRBJ1-2|.|once|TRBV6-4
TGTGCCGCCCTCAATAGGGTTTTCTATGGCTACACCTTC
CAALNRVFYGYTF
>TRBJ1-6|.|.|TRBV9
TGTGCCAGCAGCGTAGAGGGCGGCTCACCCCTCCACTTT
CASSVEGGSPLHF
>TRBJ1-1|.|once|TRBV19
TGTGCCAGTAGTATAGTTGGACCTTCAACCACTGAAGCTTTCTTT
CASSIVGPSTTEAFF
>TRBJ2-2|TRBD1|.|TRBV4-3
TGCGCCAGCAGCCAAGAGACAGGGGGTCTGGGCACCGGGGAGCTGTTTTTT
CASSQETGGLGTGELFF
>TRBJ1-5|.|once|TRBV4-1
TGCGCCAGCAGCCAGACCGGACAGCGAAATCAGCCCCAGCATTTT
CASSQTGQRNQPQHF
>TRBJ2-3|.|.|TRBV5-1
TGCGCCAGCAGCTCCAACACAGATACGCAGTATTTT
CASSSNTDTQYF
>TRBJ2-3|TRBD1|.|TRBV10-1
TGCGCCAGCAGTGATGGACAGGGTGTTGCAGATACGCAGTATTTT
CASSDGQGVADTQYF
>TRBJ1-2|.|.|TRBV4-2
TGTGCCAGCAGCCAAGATCCAGCACTGAACTATGGCTACACCTTC
CASSQDPALNYGYTF
>TRBJ1-2|.|.|TRBV25-1
TGTGCCAGCAGCCTTTTGAGTGGGGGCTACACCTTC
CASSLLSGGYTF
>TRBJ2-1|.|.|TRBV1
TGCACCAGCCGGCCGGACTGGGATGAGCAGTTCTTC
CTSRPDWDEQFF
>TRBJ1-2|.|.|TRBV19
TGTGCCAGTAGTATAAACAGGGTCGAGCCTTATCATGGCTACACCTTC
CASSINRVEPYHGYTF
>TRBJ2-5|.|.|TRBV7-2
TGTGCCAGCAGCTTAGACAGGTTACAAGAGACCCAGTACTTC
CASSLDRLQETQYF
>TRBJ1-3|.|.|TRBV3-1/TRBV3-2
TGTGCCAGCAGCCAAGGGAGGGGAAACACCATATATTTT
CASSQGRGNTIYF
>TRBJ1-5|.|.|TRBV11-2
TGTGCCAGCAGTAAAAGGGTGTTCGGCAATCAGCCCCAGCATTTT
CASSKRVFGNQPQHF
>TRBJ1-3|TRBD1|once|TRBV3-1/TRBV3-2
TGTGCCAGCAGCGTACAGGGGGCGGGAGGAAACACCATATATTTT
CASSVQGAGGNTIYF
>TRBJ2-7|.|few|TRBV5-1
TGCGCCAGCAGCTTAACATCCGAGACGTCCTACGAGCAGTACTTC
CASSLTSETSYEQYF
>TRBJ2-7|.|.|TRBV10-1
TGCGCCAGCAGTGAGTCCGGGGGTTTTGAGCAGTACTTC
CASSESGGFEQYF
>TRBJ2-3|TRBD1|.|TRBV10-3
TGTGCCATCAGTGGAGGGGGCGCCGGCACAGATACGCAGTATTTT
CAISGGGAGTDTQYF
>TRBJ2-5|.|.|TRBV28
TGTGCCAGCAGTGATGGTGGGTTAAACGGGGCCCAGTACTTC
CASSDGGLNGAQYF
>TRBJ1-1|.|.|TRBV18
TGTGCCAGCTCACCTAGACGGAACCCCAAAGTTGGGACTGAAGCTTTCTTT
CASSPRRNPKVGTEAFF
>TRBJ2-5|.|.|TRBV9
TGTGCCAGCAGCCTCCGGGGCCATGGGGAGACCCAGTACTTC
CASSLRGHGETQYF
>TRBJ2-7|.|.|TRBV12-1
TGTGCCAGCAGCTCCCCCGCGAGCGCCCTAGGGCAGTACTTC
CASSSPASALGQYF
>TRBJ1-2|.|.|TRBV9
TGTGCCAGCAGCGTGGGGACTCAAAACTATGGCTACACCTTC
CASSVGTQNYGYTF
>TRBJ2-3|TRBD2|.|TRBV27
TGTGCCAGCAGTTTCGCGGGGGGGCTGGATACGCAGTATTTT
CASSFAGGLDTQYF
>TRBJ2-7|.|.|TRBV7-9
TGTGCCAGCAGCTTAGAGGGAGGATCCTACGAGCAGTACTTC
CASSLEGGSYEQYF
>TRBJ1-1|.|.|TRBV9
TGTGCCAGCAGCGCGTCCGGGGCCAAGGGCGCTGAAGCTTTCTTT
CASSASGAKGAEAFF
>TRBJ1-1|.|.|TRBV20-1
TGCAGTGCTAGTTGGGCCGCGAACACTGAAGCTTTCTTT
CSASWAANTEAFF
>TRBJ2-6|.|.|TRBV6-2/TRBV6-3
TGTGCCAGCAGTTACTCCATCTTGACAGACTCTCTCGGCTCTGGGGCCAACGTCCTGACTTTC
CASSYSILTDSLGSGANVLTF
>TRBJ2-2|.|.|TRBV30
TGTGCCTGGAGCCTACAGGGTCCCGGGGAGCTGTTTTTT
CAWSLQGPGELFF
>TRBJ2-5|.|.|TRBV5-5
TGTGCCAGCAGCCCGGCCACCGGGTTGGAGACCCAGTACTTC
CASSPATGLETQYF
>TRBJ2-7|.|.|TRBV3-1/TRBV3-2
TGTGCCAGCAGCCAAGCCAGGGGTTACGAGCAGTACTTC
CASSQARGYEQYF
>TRBJ2-3|TRBD2|.|TRBV7-2
TGTGCCAGCAGCTTAACCTGGCGGGGGGGCTTAGATACGCAGTATTTT
CASSLTWRGGLDTQYF
>TRBJ1-2|.|.|TRBV6-1
TGTGCCAGCAGTGAAGCTCGCAGGGGCCACTATGGCTACACCTTC
CASSEARRGHYGYTF
>TRBJ2-1|TRBD2|once|TRBV5-4
TGTGCCAGCAGCCCGTGGGTAGCGGGGGGCAGCGATGAGCAGTTCTTC
CASSPWVAGGSDEQFF
>TRBJ1-5|.|.|TRBV5-1
TGCGCCAGCAGCTTGGTGGGGAATCAGCCCCAGCATTTT
CASSLVGNQPQHF